What follows are 6 T cell receptor beta chains derived from one specimen sequenced in a study of CD8+CD57+ T cells in acquired aplastic anemia. Flow cytometry had shown expanded CD8+CD57+ cells in the patients chosen for sequencing. Template material for TCR beta VDJ and CDR3 profiling consisted of genomic DNA. Each CDR3 protein is one row after TCRdb ran MiXCR on the reads. The sample carries fewer than 200,000 distinct CDR3 sequences, less than 50% recorded once. Material: sorted CD4+, CD8+, or CD8+CD57+ T cells (not recorded which) from PBMCs. The receptors were sampled from a human donor with aplastic anemia.

The rearrangement links TRBV10-3 to TRBJ1-4; D unclear. Germline CDR1 and CDR2: ENHRY and SYGVKD. Trimming cost V 3 bases and J 14 bases, with 13 bases left between them. The CDR3 loop spans 12 amino acids. CDR3 in DNA: TGTGCCATCAGTGAATCGGGTCAGGTCCTGTTTTTT. Residues: CAISESGQVLFF.

Many counts were recorded for this clonotype. The gene calls are TRBV24-1 and TRBJ2-5; tentatively, D is TRBD1 (6 bases). The length of the CDR3 is 13 residues. Trimming took off 3 bases at V and 2 bases at J, with 6 bases between the two ends. Looked up from germline, CDR1 is KGHDR and CDR2 is SFDVKD. CDR3 DNA: TGTGCCACCAGTGATGGGACACAAGAGACCCAGTACTTC. The encoded protein is CATSDGTQETQYF.

The CDR3, as DNA: TGCAGTGCTAGGAAAGGGGGCCTGCGCACTGAAGCTTTCTTT. It specifies CSARKGGLRTEAFF. The V gene is TRBV20-1, the J gene TRBJ1-1; 7 nucleotides agree with TRBD1. V was clipped by 3 bases and J by 4 bases; unmatched bases: 8. Germline V gene data show CDR1 as DFQATT and CDR2 as SNEGSKA (reference sequence). This CDR3 has 14 amino acids.

The CDR3 reads CASSQVRGKSDIQYF. DNA of the CDR3: TGCGCCAGCAGCCAAGTCCGGGGTAAGAGTGACATTCAGTACTTC. This sequence joins TRBV4-1 and TRBJ2-4, with a tentative D call TRBD2 (5 bases). V dropped 1 base and J dropped 8 bases, with 15 bases sitting between them. The CDR3 has 15 residues. Germline CDR1 reads MGHRA; CDR2 reads YSYEKL.

The genes are TRBV19 and TRBJ1-5; D is undetermined. The ends were cut back, 8 bases at V and 7 bases at J, with 15 bases in the middle. The germline gives CDR1 LNHDA, CDR2 SQIVND (reference sequence). CDR3 length equals 13 residues. The CDR3 is CASGSVVAQPQHF. The CDR3 DNA follows: TGTGCCAGTGGGTCGGTTGTGGCCCAGCCCCAGCATTTT. The full variable domain, rest sourced from reference TRBV19 and TRBJ1-5, is DGGITQSPKYLFRKEGQNVTLSCEQNLNHDAMYWYRQDPGQGLRLIYYSQIVNDFQKGDIAEGYSVSREKKESFPLTVTSAQKNPTAFYLCASGSVVAQPQHFGDGTRLSIL.

The chain recombines TRBV2 with TRBJ1-1; TRBD1 matches at 7 bases. With V trimmed by 6 bases and J by 1 base, 8 bases remained unmatched. The germline V gene has CDR1 SNHLY and CDR2 FYNNEI. This CDR3 has 15 residues. For the CDR3, the DNA is TGTGCCAGCAGGCGGACAGGACCACCGAACACTGAAGCTTTCTTT. It codes for CASRRTGPPNTEAFF.